A selection of T cell receptor beta chains follows, all from one sample in a study of response to subunit inactivated influenza vaccine. TCRdb used MiXCR to reprocess the RT-PCR reads, holding one entry per CDR3 protein. The sample has some 640,000 distinct CDR3 sequences, 14% seen once. Source: PBMCs from blood, taken around 14 days before vaccination. The receptor set was obtained from a man aged 45 to 65 who received an inactivated influenza vaccine. Both conserved end residues are part of each CDR3.

TRBV29-1	TRBJ2-3	CSAIWGNTVTQYF
TRBV12-3/TRBV12-4	TRBJ2-7	CASSSREGNEQYF
TRBV7-9	TRBJ1-1	CASSSLQGFDDTEAFF
TRBV7-3	TRBJ1-3	CASSPGTGNTIYF
TRBV7-2	TRBJ2-2	CASSLSGGRTGELFF
TRBV29-1	TRBJ1-2	CSVEGQREGGYTF
TRBV12-3/TRBV12-4	TRBJ2-5	CASSFSGPGETQYF
TRBV6-2/TRBV6-3	TRBJ2-1	CASSYLGSYNEQFF
TRBV2	TRBJ2-1	CASSGGGNEQFF
TRBV9	TRBJ2-3	CANTRIPGRRQSTDTQYF
TRBV12-3/TRBV12-4	TRBJ2-5	CASSFGQGGGGETQYF
TRBV6-1	TRBJ2-2	CASSADSFRELFF
TRBV24-1	TRBJ2-2	CATSGIGVRTGELFF
TRBV12-3/TRBV12-4	TRBJ1-3	CASSSDGHSGDTIYF
TRBV29-1	TRBJ2-7	CSVLGGAISYEQYF
TRBV18	TRBJ1-1	CASSPAGQAKTEAFF
TRBV3-1	TRBJ2-1	CASSQDEGKQFF
TRBV7-8	TRBJ2-1	CASLSPHEQLF
TRBV6-2/TRBV6-3	TRBJ2-2	CASSSSGRASTGELFF
TRBV29-1	TRBJ2-3	CSADFGGRTDTQYF
TRBV4-2	TRBJ2-7	CASSQVNSRGEQYF
TRBV7-9	TRBJ2-7	CASSSYDYEQYF
TRBV5-6	TRBJ2-7	CASSFVGIHSYEQYF
TRBV23-1	TRBJ2-3	CASTQRKYF
TRBV4-3	TRBJ1-2	CASSQDQGSYGYTF
TRBV6-1	TRBJ2-1	CASSDWVQPYNEQFF
TRBV9	TRBJ1-5	CASSVDGSSIQPQHF
TRBV7-9	TRBJ2-1	CASSFPGTEQFF
TRBV13	TRBJ1-4	CAMSPGHRANEKLFF
TRBV27	TRBJ2-7	CASSWRADSSYEQYF
TRBV10-3	TRBJ2-3	CAISESLDTQYF